The sequence of this T cell receptor beta chain was determined in a study of identical twins. Germline CDR1 is SQVTM and CDR2 is ANQGSEA. The CDR3 spans 12 residues. Trimming took 4 bases from V and 2 from J, leaving 9 bases between them. In this sample, this clonotype turned up many times. Via MiXCR, TCRdb re-called the 5' RACE reads, giving one row per CDR3 protein. The profile shows 200,000 to 250,000 distinct CDR3 sequences, roughly 7.1% of them singletons. These sequences were also reported in another study, on T cells expressing NK-cell markers.

The sequenced sample was CD8+ T cells sorted from blood. This receptor was identified in a woman aged 18-29 years in good health. V and J are TRBV29-1 and TRBJ2-7; D perhaps matches TRBD1 (5 bases). The CDR3 DNA reads as TGCAGCGTTGCCGCAGGGACCTACGAGCAGTACTTC. Protein product: CSVAAGTYEQYF.